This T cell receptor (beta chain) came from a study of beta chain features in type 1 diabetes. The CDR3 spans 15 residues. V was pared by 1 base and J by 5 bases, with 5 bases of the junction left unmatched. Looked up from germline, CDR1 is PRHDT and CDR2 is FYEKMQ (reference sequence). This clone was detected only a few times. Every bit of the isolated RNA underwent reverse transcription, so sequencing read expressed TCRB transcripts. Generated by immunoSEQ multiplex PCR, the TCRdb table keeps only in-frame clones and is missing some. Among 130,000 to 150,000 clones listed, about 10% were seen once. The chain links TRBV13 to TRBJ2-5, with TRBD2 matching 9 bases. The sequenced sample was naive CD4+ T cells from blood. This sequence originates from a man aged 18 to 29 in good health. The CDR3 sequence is CASSLERGAWETQYF. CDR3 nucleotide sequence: TGTGCCAGCAGCTTAGAGCGGGGGGCTTGGGAGACCCAGTACTTC.